This T cell receptor (beta chain) comes out of a study of blood T cells in healthy people across ages. Regarding the study as a whole: Researchers said unsorted PBMCs prevented a conclusive naive versus antigen-experienced comparison.

A second PCR of about 6 to 11 cycles used a sample-barcoded 5' primer and a J-beta primer mix. TCRdb re-called the 5' RACE reads with MiXCR, one entry per CDR3 protein. Here the sample spans some 1,800,000 distinct CDR3 sequences, 39% being singletons. This clonotype was recorded a few times. Its antigen is currently unknown. Sequencing used blood. The sequence was collected from a human donor in good health.

CDR3 loop: CSAPGLAGPTAKNIQYF. CDR3 DNA: TGCAGTGCTCCGGGACTAGCGGGGCCAACCGCCAAAAACATTCAGTACTTC. V gene TRBV20-1 combines with J gene TRBJ2-4; TRBD2 agrees at 13 bases. This CDR3 spans 17 amino acids. Germline values: CDR1 DFQATT, CDR2 SNEGSKA (reference sequence). With V trimmed by 5 bases and J by 1 base, 8 bases remained unmatched.